Presented here are 18 T cell receptor beta chains from one specimen sequenced in a study of vaccination and CD4 T cells after COVID-19. Treatment denoted: roughly 11-day PBMC culture with coronavirus spike peptide pools or control peptides (ViraFEST assay). These receptors lack a known antigen. Sequencing of the DNA from cultured CD4+ T cells was carried out with the Oncomine TCR Beta short-read assay. In TCRdb, the PCR reads were re-called with MiXCR into one record per CDR3 protein. The data hold 5,000 to 6,500 distinct CDR3 sequences, with 34% observed a single time. The sample in question was CD4+ T cells from blood, cultured in vitro, obtained after SARS-CoV-2 vaccination. These receptors were taken from a human donor who had recovered from COVID-19.

The rearrangement joins TRBV5-4 to TRBJ2-7; TRBD1 matches at 9 bases. V lost 2 bases and J lost 6; bases outside the gene matches: 12. This CDR3 is built from 16 residues. Per germline, CDR1 SGHNT and CDR2 YYREEE (reference sequence). CDR3 residues: CASSLPGQGTFREQYF. CDR3 nucleotide sequence: TGTGCCAGCAGCTTACCGGGACAGGGTACATTCCGCGAGCAGTACTTC.

About this clonotype: Germline is not matched at one junction end, which may reflect a read error. The chain carries TRBV20-1 and TRBJ1-1, with TRBD1 identical over 7 bases. The CDR3 covers 12 residues. Germline loops: CDR1 DFQATT, CDR2 SNEGSKA (reference sequence). Here the CDR3 reads CGADPGGTEAFF. The DNA of the CDR3 is TGCGGTGCCGATCCAGGGGGAACTGAAGCTTTCTTT.

This clonotype was detected a few times. The chain joins TRBV20-1 to TRBJ2-2; a weak D match, TRBD2 (6 bases). The CDR3 consists of 14 residues. The V gene's germline CDR1 is DFQATT and CDR2 SNEGSKA (reference sequence). Between the trimmed V and J ends, which lost 3 bases and 4 bases, there was a span of 12 bases. The CDR3 region has the DNA TGCAGTGCTAGTCCCCCGGGGGTCACCGGGGAGCTGTTTTTT. The encoded protein is CSASPPGVTGELFF.

V and J are TRBV5-4 and TRBJ2-1; 8 bases are shared with TRBD1. J lost 3 bases, V lost 0 bases, and 5 bases had no gene match. The CDR3 covers 16 residues. Germline CDR1 SGHNT, CDR2 YYREEE (reference sequence). Here the CDR3 DNA reads TGTGCCAGCAGCTTGGACGGGACAGGACACTACAATGAGCAGTTCTTC. Its translation is CASSLDGTGHYNEQFF.

V usage is TRBV10-3 and J usage is TRBJ2-5, with unresolved D. There are 11 residues in the CDR3. V was clipped by 2 bases and J by 3 bases, with 1 base between them. Germline assignment: CDR1 ENHRY and CDR2 SYGVKD. In DNA, the CDR3 is TGTGCCATCAGTGAGAAAGAGACCCAGTACTTC. Translated, it gives CAISEKETQYF.

This chain links TRBV27 with TRBJ2-7, with a weak D call TRBD1 (6 bases). The length of the CDR3 is 14 residues. Germline CDR1 MNHEY, CDR2 SMNVEV (reference sequence). The V gene lost 4 bases and the J gene lost 2 bases, with 12 bases spanning the gap. In DNA form, the CDR3 reads TGTGCCAGCAGTTCAAGCAGGGGACCCTACGAGCAGTACTTC. Its translation is CASSSSRGPYEQYF.

In its sample, this clonotype was seen a few times. V and J are TRBV20-1 and TRBJ1-5; D is uncertain. Germline CDR1 reads DFQATT; CDR2 reads SNEGSKA (reference sequence). CDR3 length equals 14 residues. V lost 0 bases and J lost 5, with 11 bases in between. The CDR3 bases are TGCAGTGCTAGAGATCCGGGAGCGGATCAGCCCCAGCATTTT. Residues: CSARDPGADQPQHF.

The chain's CDR3 is CATSDYETADGYTF. The DNA for the CDR3 is TGTGCCACCAGTGATTATGAGACAGCAGATGGCTACACCTTC. This chain uses TRBV24-1 with TRBJ1-2, with D maybe TRBD1 (5 bases). The V end was cut by 2 bases, the J end by 6 bases, with 12 bases between. Germline CDR1 reads KGHDR; CDR2 reads SFDVKD. The CDR3 totals 14 residues.

This clonotype was detected only a few times. This chain uses TRBV30 with TRBJ1-6, with D unclear. The V gene's germline CDR1 is GTSNPN and CDR2 SVGIG (reference sequence). The CDR3 contains 14 residues. Trimming took 3 bases from V and 4 from J, leaving 10 bases between them. The CDR3 is CAWRDRQYNSPLHF. As DNA, the CDR3 is TGTGCCTGGAGAGATCGGCAGTATAATTCACCCCTCCACTTT.

The chain joins TRBV28 to TRBJ1-5; D is unclear. Trimming stripped 2 bases from V and 5 bases from J, with 13 bases between. This CDR3 region has 15 residues. Germline V lookup: CDR1 MDHEN, CDR2 SYDVKM. As DNA, the CDR3 is TGTGCCAGCAGTTTAGCAGCCGGAACCCATCAGCCCCAGCATTTT. Translation: CASSLAAGTHQPQHF.

The rearrangement links TRBV6-2 or TRBV6-3 to TRBJ1-2, with D unresolved. Trimming stripped 2 bases from V and 5 bases from J, with 9 bases between. The CDR3 extends over 13 amino acids. Germline assignment: CDR1 MNHEY and CDR2 SVGEGT. The CDR3 here is CASSYISAYGYTF. The CDR3, as DNA: TGTGCCAGCAGTTACATCTCAGCTTATGGCTACACCTTC.

The CDR3 spells CASSTNRVGGHEQYF. The CDR3 DNA is TGTGCCAGCAGCACAAACCGGGTAGGGGGGCACGAGCAGTACTTC. The rearrangement uses TRBV11-3 and TRBJ2-7; TRBD1 or TRBD2 may be the D gene (6 bases each). The CDR3 is 15 residues long. Trimming left V 5 bases short and J 5 bases short, with 19 bases between. From germline, CDR1 is SGHNT and CDR2 YENEEA.

This clonotype was observed a handful of times. The CDR3 sequence: CSAVRAQGIYEQYF. The CDR3, as DNA: TGCAGTGCCGTTCGAGCACAGGGAATTTACGAGCAGTACTTC. The rearrangement uses TRBV20-1 and TRBJ2-7, with D possibly being TRBD1 (6 bases). The CDR3 loop spans 14 amino acids. Germline V gene sequence: CDR1 DFQATT, CDR2 SNEGSKA (reference sequence). V was trimmed by 6 bases and J by 4 bases, leaving 19 bases between them.

This clonotype has only a few counts. The V and J genes are TRBV7-2 and TRBJ1-1; 8 bases line up with TRBD1. Germline-derived CDR1 and CDR2 are SGHTA and FQGNSA. V shed 5 bases, J shed 1 base, and the junction held 9 bases outside the gene matches. There are 16 residues in the CDR3. The DNA of the CDR3 is TGTGCCAGCAGCCCCCGACAGGGGCATGGGAACACTGAAGCTTTCTTT. Translation: CASSPRQGHGNTEAFF.

The table lists this clonotype with a few counts. V gene TRBV7-2 combines with J gene TRBJ1-1; D unresolved. Germline V gene lookup returns CDR1 SGHTA and CDR2 FQGNSA. V gave up 1 base and J gave up 7 bases, with 10 bases separating them. The CDR3 spans 13 residues. The CDR3 loop is CASSLGAAGEAFF. Written as DNA, the CDR3 is TGTGCCAGCAGCTTAGGGGCTGCTGGTGAAGCTTTCTTT.

This clonotype counts as medium-sized (0.01 to 0.1%). V gene TRBV29-1 combines with J gene TRBJ1-2; unclear D gene. Germline lookup yields CDR1 SQVTM and CDR2 ANQGSEA. V gave up 4 bases and J gave up 7 bases, with 13 bases separating them. This CDR3 has 12 amino acids. CDR3 sequence reads: CSVVRPESGYTF. The CDR3 DNA reads as TGCAGCGTTGTTCGGCCAGAAAGTGGCTACACCTTC.

CDR3 DNA: TGCAGTGCTAGTGGGGGACCTGGCTACACCTTC. It yields the protein CSASGGPGYTF. This chain uses TRBV20-1 with TRBJ1-2; D possibly corresponds to TRBD1 (5 bases). The CDR3 is made up of 11 amino acids. The V and J ends lost 3 bases and 7 bases respectively, with 9 bases between them. Per the germline V gene, CDR1 is DFQATT and CDR2 is SNEGSKA (reference sequence).

The CDR3 sequence is CASSWGQTNTGELFF. The CDR3 coding sequence is TGTGCCAGCAGTTGGGGACAGACGAACACCGGGGAGCTGTTTTTT. V gene TRBV27 combines with J gene TRBJ2-2, with 7 bases matching TRBD1. Germline V CDR1 and CDR2: MNHEY, SMNVEV (reference sequence). With 4 bases clipped from V and 0 bases from J, the junction kept 2 bases outside the gene matches. The CDR3 loop spans 15 amino acids.